Here is one TCR beta chain with its context. The target antigen is unknown. The CDR3 is made up of 17 amino acids. V shed 3 bases and J shed 4 bases, with 22 bases lying between them. Germline lookup yields CDR1 SGDLS and CDR2 YYNGEE. This sample stems from a study of identifying expanded T cells in peripheral blood. Study observations and caveats: Variance in clone template counts between approximately two-week samples significantly increased with total template count across all healthy donors. Differentially abundant clones: around 1.2 between replicates, roughly 16 at 2 to 3 weeks, less than 20 at four.

Collection occurred without any documented infections or immune events in donors. Sequencing used immunoSEQ multiplex PCR; TCRdb keeps in-frame clones, though not all of them. This table holds 58,000 or so clones, about 80% found once. The source is a person aged 18 to 75 in good health. V usage is TRBV9 and J usage is TRBJ1-2, with D perhaps TRBD1 (6 bases). Sample: blood. The CDR3 DNA is TGTGCCAGCAGCGAGGGGGGAGGTAACGGGCTCGGCTATGGCTACACCTTC. This sequence encodes CASSEGGGNGLGYGYTF.